This T cell receptor beta chain was sequenced during a study of cytomegalovirus exposure and HLA in healthy donors. Background on the study: One earlier analysis, a look at around 170 million T cells, found some 120 million unique TCR beta sequences.

PCR primers comprised 60 Vbeta and 13 Jbeta primers. Clones were read by immunoSEQ multiplex PCR, and TCRdb kept only the in-frame ones, dropping some. The table includes 100,000 to 140,000 clones, less than 80% detected once. As to this clone: Its antigen is unknown.

General study results and limits: In an earlier analysis, about 87% or about 30%: the productive usage of most TCR beta V segments. In a later analysis, several top co-occurrence clusters appeared linked to parvovirus B19, influenza, CMV and Epstein-Barr virus. Immune exposure was documented only through CMV serostatus.

The V gene lost 3 bases and the J gene lost 3 bases, with 9 bases spanning the gap. The germline V gene encodes CDR1 SQVTM and CDR2 ANQGSEA. CDR3 length: 12 residues. The gene calls are TRBV29-1 and TRBJ2-7; D possibly corresponds to TRBD1 (5 bases). Sequences were obtained from PBMCs. The receptor's source is a man aged 25 to 40 in good health and CMV-seronegative. The CDR3: CSVEVQDYEQYF. In DNA form, the CDR3 reads TGCAGCGTTGAGGTACAGGACTACGAGCAGTACTTC.